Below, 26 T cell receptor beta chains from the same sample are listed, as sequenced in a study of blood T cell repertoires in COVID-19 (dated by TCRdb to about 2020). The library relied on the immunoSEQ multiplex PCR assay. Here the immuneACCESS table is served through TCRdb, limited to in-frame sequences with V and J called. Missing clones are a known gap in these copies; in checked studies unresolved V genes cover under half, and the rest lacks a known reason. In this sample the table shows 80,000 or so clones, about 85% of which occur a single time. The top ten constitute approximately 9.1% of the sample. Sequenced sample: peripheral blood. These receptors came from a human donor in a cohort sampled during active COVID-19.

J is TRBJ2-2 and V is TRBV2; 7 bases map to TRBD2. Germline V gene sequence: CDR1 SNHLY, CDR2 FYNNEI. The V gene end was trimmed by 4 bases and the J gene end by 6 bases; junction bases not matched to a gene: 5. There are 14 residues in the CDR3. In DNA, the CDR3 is TGTGCCAGCAGTGTCGCGGGAGTTCCCGGGGAGCTGTTTTTT. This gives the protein CASSVAGVPGELFF.

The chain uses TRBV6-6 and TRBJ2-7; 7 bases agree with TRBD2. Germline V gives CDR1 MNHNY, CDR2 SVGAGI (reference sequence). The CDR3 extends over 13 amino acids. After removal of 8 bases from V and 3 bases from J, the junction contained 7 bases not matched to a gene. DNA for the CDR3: TGTGCCAGCGGGGGGGAGTCTCGCTACGAGCAGTACTTC. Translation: CASGGESRYEQYF.

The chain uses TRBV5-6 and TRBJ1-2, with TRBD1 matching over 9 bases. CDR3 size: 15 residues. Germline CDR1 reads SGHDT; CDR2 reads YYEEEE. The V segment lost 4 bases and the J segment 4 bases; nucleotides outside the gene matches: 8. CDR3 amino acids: CASSLPSDRGYGYTF. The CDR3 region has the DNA TGTGCCAGCAGCCTACCATCGGACAGGGGCTATGGCTACACCTTC.

CDR3 nucleotides: TGTGCCAGCGCATCCCCACGGAGGGGGCGAGGAGAGACCCAGTACTTC. Encoded protein: CASASPRRGRGETQYF. This rearrangement joins TRBV25-1 to TRBJ2-5; D is perhaps TRBD1 (7 bases). The CDR3 length is 16 residues. V lost 8 bases and J lost 4, with 23 bases in between. The germline V gene encodes CDR1 MGHDK and CDR2 SYGVNS.

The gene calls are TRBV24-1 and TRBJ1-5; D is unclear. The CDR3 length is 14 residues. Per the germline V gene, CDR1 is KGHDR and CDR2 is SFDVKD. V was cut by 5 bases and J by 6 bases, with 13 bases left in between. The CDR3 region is CATSAKLRGQPQHF. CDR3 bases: TGTGCCACCAGTGCCAAACTACGGGGTCAGCCCCAGCATTTT.

The DNA of the CDR3 is TGTGCCAGCAGCCTCGGGGGAGGGAAGGTCGGGGAGCTGTTTTTT. Amino acid sequence: CASSLGGGKVGELFF. The chain is built from TRBV28 and TRBJ2-2, with 7 positions matching TRBD2. CDR1 and CDR2 from the germline V gene are MDHEN and SYDVKM. J gave up 7 bases and V 6 bases, and 11 bases lay outside the gene matches. The CDR3 sequence is 15 residues long.

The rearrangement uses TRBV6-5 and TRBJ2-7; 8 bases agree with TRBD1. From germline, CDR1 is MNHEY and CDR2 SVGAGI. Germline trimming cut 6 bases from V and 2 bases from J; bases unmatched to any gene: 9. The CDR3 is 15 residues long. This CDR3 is CASSLEGQATYEQYF. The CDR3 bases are TGTGCCAGCAGCCTCGAGGGACAGGCGACCTACGAGCAGTACTTC.

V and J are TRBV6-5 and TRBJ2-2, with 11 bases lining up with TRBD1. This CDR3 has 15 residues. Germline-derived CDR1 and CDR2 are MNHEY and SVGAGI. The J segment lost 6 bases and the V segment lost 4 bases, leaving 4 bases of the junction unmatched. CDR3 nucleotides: TGTGCCAGCAGTTGGGACAGGGGGTCCCCCGGGGAGCTGTTTTTT. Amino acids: CASSWDRGSPGELFF.

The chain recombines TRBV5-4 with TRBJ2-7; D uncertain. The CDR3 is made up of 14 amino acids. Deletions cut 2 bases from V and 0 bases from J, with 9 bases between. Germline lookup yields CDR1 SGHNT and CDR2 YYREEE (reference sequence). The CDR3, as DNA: TGTGCCAGCAGCTTTGGGCAAACCTCCTACGAGCAGTACTTC. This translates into CASSFGQTSYEQYF.

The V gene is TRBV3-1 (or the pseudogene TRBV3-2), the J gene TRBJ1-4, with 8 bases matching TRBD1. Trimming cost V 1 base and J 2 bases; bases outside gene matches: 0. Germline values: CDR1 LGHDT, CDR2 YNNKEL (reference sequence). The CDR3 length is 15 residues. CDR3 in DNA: TGTGCCAGCAGCCAAGGGACAGGGACTAATGAAAAACTGTTTTTT. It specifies CASSQGTGTNEKLFF.

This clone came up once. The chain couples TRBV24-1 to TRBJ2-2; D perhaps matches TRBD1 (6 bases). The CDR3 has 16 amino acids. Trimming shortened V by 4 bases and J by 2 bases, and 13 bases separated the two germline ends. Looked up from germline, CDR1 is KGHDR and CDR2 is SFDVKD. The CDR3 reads CATSDSGTTNTGELFF. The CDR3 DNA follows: TGTGCCACCAGTGACTCCGGGACAACTAACACCGGGGAGCTGTTTTTT.

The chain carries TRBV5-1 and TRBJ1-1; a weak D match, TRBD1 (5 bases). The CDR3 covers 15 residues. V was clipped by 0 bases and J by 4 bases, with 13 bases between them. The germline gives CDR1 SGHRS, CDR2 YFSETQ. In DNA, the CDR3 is TGCGCCAGCAGCTTGGCCGGCAGGGTGAGCACTGAAGCTTTCTTT. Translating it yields CASSLAGRVSTEAFF. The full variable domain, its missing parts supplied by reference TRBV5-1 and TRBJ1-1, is KAGVTQTPRYLIKTRGQQVTLSCSPISGHRSVSWYQQTPGQGLQFLFEYFSETQRNKGNFPGRFSGRQFSNSRSEMNVSTLELGDSALYLCASSLAGRVSTEAFFGQGTRLTVV.

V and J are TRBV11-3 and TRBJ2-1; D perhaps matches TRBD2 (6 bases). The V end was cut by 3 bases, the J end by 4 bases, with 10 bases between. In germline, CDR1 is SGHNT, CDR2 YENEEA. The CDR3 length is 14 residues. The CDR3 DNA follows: TGTGCCAGCAGCTTTAGGCGGGATTACAATGAGCAGTTCTTC. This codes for CASSFRRDYNEQFF.

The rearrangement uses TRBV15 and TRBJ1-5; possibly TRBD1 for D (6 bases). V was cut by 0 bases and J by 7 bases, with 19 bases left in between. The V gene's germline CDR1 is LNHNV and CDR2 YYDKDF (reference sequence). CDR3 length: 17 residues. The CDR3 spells CATSREPTGSGGQPQHF. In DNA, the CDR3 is TGTGCCACCAGCAGAGAACCAACAGGGAGCGGAGGACAGCCCCAGCATTTT.

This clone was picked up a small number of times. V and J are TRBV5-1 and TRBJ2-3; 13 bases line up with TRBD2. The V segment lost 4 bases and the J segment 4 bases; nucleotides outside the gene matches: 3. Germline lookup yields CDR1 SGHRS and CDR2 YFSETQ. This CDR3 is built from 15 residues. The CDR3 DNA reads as TGCGCCAGCAGCACTAGCGGGAGGGCCCCAGATACGCAGTATTTT. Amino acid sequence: CASSTSGRAPDTQYF.

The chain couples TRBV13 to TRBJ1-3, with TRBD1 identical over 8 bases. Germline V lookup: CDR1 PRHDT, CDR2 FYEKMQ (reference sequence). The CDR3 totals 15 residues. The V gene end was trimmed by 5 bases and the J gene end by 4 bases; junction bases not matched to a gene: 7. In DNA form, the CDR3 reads TGTGCCAGCAGCCCGATGACAGGGGCAGGAAACACCATATATTTT. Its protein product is CASSPMTGAGNTIYF.

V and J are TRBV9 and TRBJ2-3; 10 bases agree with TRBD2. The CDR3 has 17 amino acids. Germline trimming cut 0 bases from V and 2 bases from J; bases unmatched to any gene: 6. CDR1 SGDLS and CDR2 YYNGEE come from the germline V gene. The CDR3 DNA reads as TGTGCCAGCAGCGTAGCTCCACTAGCGGGAACCACAGATACGCAGTATTTT. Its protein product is CASSVAPLAGTTDTQYF.

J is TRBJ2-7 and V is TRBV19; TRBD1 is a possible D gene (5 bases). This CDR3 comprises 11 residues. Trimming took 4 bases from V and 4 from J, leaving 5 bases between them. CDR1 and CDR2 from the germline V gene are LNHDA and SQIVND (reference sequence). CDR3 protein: CASSTGYEQYF. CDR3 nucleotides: TGTGCCAGTAGTACAGGGTACGAGCAGTACTTC.

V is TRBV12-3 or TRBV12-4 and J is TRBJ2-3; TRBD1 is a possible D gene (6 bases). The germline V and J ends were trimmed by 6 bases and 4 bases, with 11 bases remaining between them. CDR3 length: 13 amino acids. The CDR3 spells CASSTTGPDTQYF. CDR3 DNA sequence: TGTGCCAGCAGCACCACAGGGCCAGATACGCAGTATTTT.

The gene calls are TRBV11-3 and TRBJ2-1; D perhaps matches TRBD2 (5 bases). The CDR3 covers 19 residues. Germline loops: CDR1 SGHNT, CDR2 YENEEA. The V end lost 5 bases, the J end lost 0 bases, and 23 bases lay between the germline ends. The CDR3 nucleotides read TGTGCCAGCAGCCCCCGGGGTAGCGCCCTCCTGAGCTCCTACAATGAGCAGTTCTTC. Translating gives CASSPRGSALLSSYNEQFF.

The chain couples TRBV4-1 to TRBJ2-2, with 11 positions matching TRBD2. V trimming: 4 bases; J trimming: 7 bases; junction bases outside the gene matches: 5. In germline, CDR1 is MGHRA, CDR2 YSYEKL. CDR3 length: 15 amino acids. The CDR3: CASSLSGGAGGELFF. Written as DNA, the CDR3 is TGCGCCAGCAGCCTTAGCGGGGGGGCCGGCGGGGAGCTGTTTTTT.

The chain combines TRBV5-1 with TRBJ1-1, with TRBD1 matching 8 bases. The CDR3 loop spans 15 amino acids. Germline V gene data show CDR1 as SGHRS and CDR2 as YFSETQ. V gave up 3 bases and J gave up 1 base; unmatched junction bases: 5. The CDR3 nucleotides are TGCGCCAGCAGCTCCTGGGACAGGTCGAACACTGAAGCTTTCTTT. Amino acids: CASSSWDRSNTEAFF.

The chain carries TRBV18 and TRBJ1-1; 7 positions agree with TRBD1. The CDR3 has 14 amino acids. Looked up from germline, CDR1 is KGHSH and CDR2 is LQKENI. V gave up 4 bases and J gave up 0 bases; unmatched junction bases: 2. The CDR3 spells CASSLGGMNTEAFF. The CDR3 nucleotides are TGTGCCAGCTCACTAGGGGGCATGAACACTGAAGCTTTCTTT.

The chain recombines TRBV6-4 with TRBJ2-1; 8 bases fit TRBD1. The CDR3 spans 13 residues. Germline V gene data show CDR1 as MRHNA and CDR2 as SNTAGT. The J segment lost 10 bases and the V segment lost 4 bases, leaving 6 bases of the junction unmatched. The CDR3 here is CASSGPGGGEQFF. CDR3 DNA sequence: TGTGCCAGCAGTGGGCCAGGGGGCGGGGAGCAGTTCTTC.

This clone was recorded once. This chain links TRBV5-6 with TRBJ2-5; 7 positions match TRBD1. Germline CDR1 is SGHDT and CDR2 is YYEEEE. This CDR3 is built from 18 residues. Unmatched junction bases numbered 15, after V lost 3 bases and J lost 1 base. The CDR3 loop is CASSYRGTGPLPQETQYF. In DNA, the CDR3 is TGTGCCAGCAGCTACAGGGGAACAGGCCCTCTCCCCCAAGAGACCCAGTACTTC.

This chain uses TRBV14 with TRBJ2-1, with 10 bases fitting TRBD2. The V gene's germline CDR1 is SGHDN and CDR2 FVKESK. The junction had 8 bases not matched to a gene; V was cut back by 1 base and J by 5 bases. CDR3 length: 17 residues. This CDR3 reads CASSQVRQRGGNNEQFF. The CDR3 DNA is TGTGCCAGCAGCCAAGTCCGACAGCGGGGGGGAAACAATGAGCAGTTCTTC.